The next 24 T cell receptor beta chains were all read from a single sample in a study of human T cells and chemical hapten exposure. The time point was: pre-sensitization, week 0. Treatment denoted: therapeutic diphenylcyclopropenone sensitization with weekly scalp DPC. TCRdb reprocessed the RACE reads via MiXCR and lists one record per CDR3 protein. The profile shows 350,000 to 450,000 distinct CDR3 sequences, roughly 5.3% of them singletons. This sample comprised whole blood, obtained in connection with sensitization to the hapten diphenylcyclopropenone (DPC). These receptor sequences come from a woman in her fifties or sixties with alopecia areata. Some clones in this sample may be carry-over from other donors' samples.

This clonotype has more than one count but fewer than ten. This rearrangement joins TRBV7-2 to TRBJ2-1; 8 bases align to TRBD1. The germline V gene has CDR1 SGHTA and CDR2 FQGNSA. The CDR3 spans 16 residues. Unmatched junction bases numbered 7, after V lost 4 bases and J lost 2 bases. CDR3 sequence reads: CASSSRTGPPYNEQFF. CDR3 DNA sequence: TGTGCCAGCAGCTCACGGACAGGGCCTCCCTACAATGAGCAGTTCTTC.

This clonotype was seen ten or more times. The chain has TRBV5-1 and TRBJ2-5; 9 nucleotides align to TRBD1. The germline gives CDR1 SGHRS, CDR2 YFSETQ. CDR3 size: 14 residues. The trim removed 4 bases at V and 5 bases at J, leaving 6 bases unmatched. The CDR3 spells CASSTGQGPETQYF. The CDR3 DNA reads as TGCGCCAGCAGCACCGGACAGGGGCCGGAGACCCAGTACTTC.

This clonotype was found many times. The DNA of the CDR3 is TGTGCCAGCAGCCGGGACAGGCCCAAAGATACGCAGTATTTT. It yields the protein CASSRDRPKDTQYF. The gene calls are TRBV7-2 and TRBJ2-3; 8 bases line up with TRBD1. The CDR3 has 14 amino acids. Germline CDR1 and CDR2: SGHTA and FQGNSA. J lost 5 bases, V lost 5 bases, and 6 bases had no gene match.

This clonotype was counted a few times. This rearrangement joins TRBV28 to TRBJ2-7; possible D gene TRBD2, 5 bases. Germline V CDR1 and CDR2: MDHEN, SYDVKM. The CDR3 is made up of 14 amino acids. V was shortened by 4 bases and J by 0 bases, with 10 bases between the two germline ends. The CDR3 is CASSSDGLSYEQYF. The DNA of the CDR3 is TGTGCCAGCAGTTCCGACGGACTCTCCTACGAGCAGTACTTC.

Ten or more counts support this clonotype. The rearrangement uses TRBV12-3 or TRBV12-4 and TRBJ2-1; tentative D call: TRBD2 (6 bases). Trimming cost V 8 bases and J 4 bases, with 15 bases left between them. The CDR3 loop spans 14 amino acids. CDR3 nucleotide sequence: TGTGCCAGCCTCTCAGCGGGCGTTTACAATGAGCAGTTCTTC. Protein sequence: CASLSAGVYNEQFF.

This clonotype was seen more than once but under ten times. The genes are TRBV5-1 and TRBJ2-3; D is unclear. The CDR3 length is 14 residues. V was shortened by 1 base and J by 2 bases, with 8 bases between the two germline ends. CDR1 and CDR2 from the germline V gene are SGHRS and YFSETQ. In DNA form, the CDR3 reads TGCGCCAGCAGCTTGTCACAGCTCACAGATACGCAGTATTTT. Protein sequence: CASSLSQLTDTQYF.

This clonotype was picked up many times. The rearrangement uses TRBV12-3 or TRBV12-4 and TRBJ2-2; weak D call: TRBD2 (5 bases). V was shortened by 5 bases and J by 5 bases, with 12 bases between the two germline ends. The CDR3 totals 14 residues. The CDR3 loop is CASSPRRGTGELFF. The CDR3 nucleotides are TGTGCCAGCAGTCCGCGGAGAGGGACCGGGGAGCTGTTTTTT.

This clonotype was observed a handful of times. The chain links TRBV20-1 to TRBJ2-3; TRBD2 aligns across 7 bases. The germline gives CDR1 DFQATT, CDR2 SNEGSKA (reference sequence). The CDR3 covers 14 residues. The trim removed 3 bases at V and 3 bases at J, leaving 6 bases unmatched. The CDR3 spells CSARGSGMTDTQYF. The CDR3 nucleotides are TGCAGTGCTAGGGGCAGCGGGATGACAGATACGCAGTATTTT.

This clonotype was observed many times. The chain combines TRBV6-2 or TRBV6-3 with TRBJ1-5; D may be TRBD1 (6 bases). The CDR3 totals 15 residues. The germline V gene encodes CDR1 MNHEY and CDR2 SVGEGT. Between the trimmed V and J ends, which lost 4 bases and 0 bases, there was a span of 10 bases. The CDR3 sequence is CASSLQGGSNQPQHF. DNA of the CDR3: TGTGCCAGCAGTTTACAGGGAGGTAGCAATCAGCCCCAGCATTTT.

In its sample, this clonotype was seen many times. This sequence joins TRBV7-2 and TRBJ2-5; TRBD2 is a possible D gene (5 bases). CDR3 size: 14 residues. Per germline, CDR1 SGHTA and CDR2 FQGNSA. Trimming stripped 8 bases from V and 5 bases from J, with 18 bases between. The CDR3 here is CASQRGRTEETQYF. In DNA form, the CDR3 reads TGTGCCAGCCAACGGGGAAGGACGGAGGAGACCCAGTACTTC. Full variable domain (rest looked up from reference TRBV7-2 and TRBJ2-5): GAGVSQSPSNKVTEKGKDVELRCDPISGHTALYWYRQSLGQGLEFLIYFQGNSAPDKSGLPSDRFSAERTGGSVSTLTIQRTQQEDSAVYLCASQRGRTEETQYFGPGTRLLVL.

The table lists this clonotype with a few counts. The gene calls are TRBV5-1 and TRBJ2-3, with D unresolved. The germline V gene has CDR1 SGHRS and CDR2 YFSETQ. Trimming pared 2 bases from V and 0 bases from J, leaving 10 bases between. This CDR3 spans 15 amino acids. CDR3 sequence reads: CASSLQATSTDTQYF. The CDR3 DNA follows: TGCGCCAGCAGCTTACAAGCTACTAGCACAGATACGCAGTATTTT. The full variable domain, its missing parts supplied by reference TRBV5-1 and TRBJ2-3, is KAGVTQTPRYLIKTRGQQVTLSCSPISGHRSVSWYQQTPGQGLQFLFEYFSETQRNKGNFPGRFSGRQFSNSRSEMNVSTLELGDSALYLCASSLQATSTDTQYFGPGTRLTVL.

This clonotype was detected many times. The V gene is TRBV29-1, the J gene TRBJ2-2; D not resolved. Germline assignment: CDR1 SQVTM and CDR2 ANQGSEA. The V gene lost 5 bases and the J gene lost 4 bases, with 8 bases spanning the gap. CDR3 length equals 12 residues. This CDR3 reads CSVPVVTGELFF. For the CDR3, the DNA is TGCAGCGTTCCAGTAGTCACCGGGGAGCTGTTTTTT.

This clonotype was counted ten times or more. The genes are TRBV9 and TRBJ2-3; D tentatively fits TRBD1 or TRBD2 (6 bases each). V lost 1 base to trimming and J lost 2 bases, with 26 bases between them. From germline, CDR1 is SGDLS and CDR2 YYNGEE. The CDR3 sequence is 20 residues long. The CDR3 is CASSVRRDKPGSVVTDTQYF. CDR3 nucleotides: TGTGCCAGCAGCGTAAGGAGGGACAAGCCTGGCAGTGTGGTCACAGATACGCAGTATTTT.

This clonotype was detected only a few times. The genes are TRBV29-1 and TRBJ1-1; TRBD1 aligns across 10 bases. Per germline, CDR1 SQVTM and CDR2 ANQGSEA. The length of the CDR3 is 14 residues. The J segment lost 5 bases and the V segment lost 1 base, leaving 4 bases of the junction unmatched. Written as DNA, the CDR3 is TGCAGCGTTGAAGTACGGGACAGGGGAACTGAAGCTTTCTTT. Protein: CSVEVRDRGTEAFF.

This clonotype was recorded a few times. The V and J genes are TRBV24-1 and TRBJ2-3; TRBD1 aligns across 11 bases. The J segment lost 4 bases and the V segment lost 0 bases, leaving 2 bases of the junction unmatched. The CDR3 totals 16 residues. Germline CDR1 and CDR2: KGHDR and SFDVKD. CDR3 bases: TGTGCCACCAGTGATTTGGGACAGGGGGCCCCAGATACGCAGTATTTT. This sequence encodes CATSDLGQGAPDTQYF.

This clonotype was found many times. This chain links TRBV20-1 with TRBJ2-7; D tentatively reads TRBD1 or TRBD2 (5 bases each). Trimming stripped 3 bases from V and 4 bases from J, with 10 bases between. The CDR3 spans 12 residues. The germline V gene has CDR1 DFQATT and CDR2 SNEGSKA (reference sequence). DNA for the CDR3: TGCAGTGCTAGGGGGACCGCGTACGAGCAGTACTTC. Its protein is CSARGTAYEQYF.

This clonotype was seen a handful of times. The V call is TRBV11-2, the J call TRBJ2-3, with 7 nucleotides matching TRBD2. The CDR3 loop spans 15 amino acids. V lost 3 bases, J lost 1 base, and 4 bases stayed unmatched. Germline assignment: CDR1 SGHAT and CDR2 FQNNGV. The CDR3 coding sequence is TGTGCCAGCAGCTTGCGGGGGTCAGGCACAGATACGCAGTATTTT. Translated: CASSLRGSGTDTQYF. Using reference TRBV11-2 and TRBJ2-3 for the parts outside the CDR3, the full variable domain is EAGVAQSPRYKIIEKRQSVAFWCNPISGHATLYWYQQILGQGPKLLIQFQNNGVVDDSQLPKDRFSAERLKGVDSTLKIQPAKLEDSAVYLCASSLRGSGTDTQYFGPGTRLTVL.

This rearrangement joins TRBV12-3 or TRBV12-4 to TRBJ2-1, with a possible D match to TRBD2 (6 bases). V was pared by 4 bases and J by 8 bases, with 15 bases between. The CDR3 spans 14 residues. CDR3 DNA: TGTGCCAGCAGTTGGGACTTGGGCTCGTATGAGCAGTTCTTC. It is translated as CASSWDLGSYEQFF.

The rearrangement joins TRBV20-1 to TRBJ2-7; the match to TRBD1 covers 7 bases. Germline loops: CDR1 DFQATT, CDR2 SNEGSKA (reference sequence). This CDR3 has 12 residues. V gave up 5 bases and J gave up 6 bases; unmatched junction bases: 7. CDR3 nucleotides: TGCAGTGCTCGTATACAGGGGACCGAGCAGTACTTC. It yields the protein CSARIQGTEQYF.

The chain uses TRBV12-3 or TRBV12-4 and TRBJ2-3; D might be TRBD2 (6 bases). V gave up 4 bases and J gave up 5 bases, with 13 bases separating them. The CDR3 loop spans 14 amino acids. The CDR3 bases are TGTGCCAGCAGTTATGCGGGGAAATTAGATACGCAGTATTTT. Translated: CASSYAGKLDTQYF.

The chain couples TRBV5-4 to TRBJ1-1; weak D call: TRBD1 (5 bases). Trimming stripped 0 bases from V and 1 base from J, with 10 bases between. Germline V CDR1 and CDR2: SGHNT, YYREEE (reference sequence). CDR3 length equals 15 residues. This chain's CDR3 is CASSLEGAGNTEAFF. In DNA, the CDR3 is TGTGCCAGCAGCTTGGAAGGGGCCGGGAACACTGAAGCTTTCTTT. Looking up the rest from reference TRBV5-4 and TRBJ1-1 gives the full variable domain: ETGVTQSPTHLIKTRGQQVTLRCSSQSGHNTVSWYQQALGQGPQFIFQYYREEENGRGNFPPRFSGLQFPNYSSELNVNALELDDSALYLCASSLEGAGNTEAFFGQGTRLTVV.

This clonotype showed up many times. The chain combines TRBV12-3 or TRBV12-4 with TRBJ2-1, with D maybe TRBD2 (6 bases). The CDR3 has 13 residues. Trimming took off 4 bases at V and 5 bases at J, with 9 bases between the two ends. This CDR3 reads CASSSRLDNEQFF. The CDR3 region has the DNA TGTGCCAGCAGTTCTAGACTAGACAATGAGCAGTTCTTC.

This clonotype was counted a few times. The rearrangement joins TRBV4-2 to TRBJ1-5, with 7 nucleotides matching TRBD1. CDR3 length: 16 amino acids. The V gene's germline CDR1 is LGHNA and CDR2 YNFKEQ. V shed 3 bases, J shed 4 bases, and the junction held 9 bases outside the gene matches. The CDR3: CASSQGLTGRNQPQHF. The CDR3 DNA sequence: TGTGCCAGCAGCCAGGGCTTGACAGGGCGTAATCAGCCCCAGCATTTT.

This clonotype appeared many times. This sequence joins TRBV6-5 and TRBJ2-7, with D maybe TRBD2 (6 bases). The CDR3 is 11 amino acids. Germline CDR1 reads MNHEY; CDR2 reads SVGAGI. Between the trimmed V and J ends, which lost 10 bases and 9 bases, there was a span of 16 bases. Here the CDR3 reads CATGGGAVQYF. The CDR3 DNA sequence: TGTGCCACCGGAGGAGGGGCCGTGCAGTACTTC.